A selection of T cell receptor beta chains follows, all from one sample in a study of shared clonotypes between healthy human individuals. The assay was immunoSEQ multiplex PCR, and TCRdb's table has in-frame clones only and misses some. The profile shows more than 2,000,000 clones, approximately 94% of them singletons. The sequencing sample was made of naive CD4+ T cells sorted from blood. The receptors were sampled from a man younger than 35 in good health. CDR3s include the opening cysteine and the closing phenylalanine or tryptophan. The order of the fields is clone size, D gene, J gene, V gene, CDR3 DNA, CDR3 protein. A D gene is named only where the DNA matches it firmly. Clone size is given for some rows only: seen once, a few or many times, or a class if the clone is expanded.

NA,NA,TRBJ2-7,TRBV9,TGTGCCAGCAGCGTAGGCCCATCCTCCTACGAGCAGTACTTC,CASSVGPSSYEQYF
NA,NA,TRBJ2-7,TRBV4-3,TGCGCCAGCAGCCAAGACTTGGGTTACGACTACGAGCAGTACTTC,CASSQDLGYDYEQYF
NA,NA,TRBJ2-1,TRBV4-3,TGCGCCAGCAGTCCCGAACGGGCGGGAAACTACAATGAGCAGTTCTTC,CASSPERAGNYNEQFF
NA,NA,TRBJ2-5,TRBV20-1,TGCAGTGCCGGGGCCGAAGAGACCCAGTACTTC,CSAGAEETQYF
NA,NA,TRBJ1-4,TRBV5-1,TGCGCCAGCAGCACGGGAACTAAGCGTGAAAAACTGTTTTTT,CASSTGTKREKLFF
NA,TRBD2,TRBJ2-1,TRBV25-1,TGTGCCAGCAGGGAGCGGGAGGGCATTTACAATGAGCAGTTCTTC,CASREREGIYNEQFF
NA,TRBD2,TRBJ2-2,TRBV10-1,TGCGCCAGCCAACTAGCGGGAGGGGACGGGGAGCTGTTTTTT,CASQLAGGDGELFF
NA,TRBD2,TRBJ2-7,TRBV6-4,TGTGCCAGCAGTGTTAATCCCTCCGGGACTAGATACGAGCAGTACTTC,CASSVNPSGTRYEQYF
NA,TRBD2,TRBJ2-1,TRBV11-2,TGTGCCAGCAGCAAAAGGACTAGCGAGCCCTACAATGAGCAGTTCTTC,CASSKRTSEPYNEQFF
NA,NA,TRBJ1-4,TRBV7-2,TGTGCCAGCAGCTTACCCGGTAATGAAAAACTGTTTTTT,CASSLPGNEKLFF
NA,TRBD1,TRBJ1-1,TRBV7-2,TGTGCCAGCAGCCTCCGCTTCGGACAGGGGGCATCAACTGAAGCTTTCTTT,CASSLRFGQGASTEAFF
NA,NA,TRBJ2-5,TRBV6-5,TGTGCCAGCAGTCAGAACCTGAATAAGCAGTACTTC,CASSQNLNKQYF
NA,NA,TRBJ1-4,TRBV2,TGTGCCAGCAGCCAACAGACGACTAATGAAAAACTGTTTTTT,CASSQQTTNEKLFF
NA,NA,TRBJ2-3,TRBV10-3,TGTGCCATCAGTGAGGGTGCGGCGGTCACCTTCGTGGAGGCAGATACGCAGTATTTT,CAISEGAAVTFVEADTQYF
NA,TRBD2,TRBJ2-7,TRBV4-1,TGCGCCAGCAGCCAACAGCGGGGGGACTACGAGCAGTACTTC,CASSQQRGDYEQYF
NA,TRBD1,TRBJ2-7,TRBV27,TGTGCCAGCAGTTTGGGACAGGGAATCTCCTACGAGCAGTACTTC,CASSLGQGISYEQYF
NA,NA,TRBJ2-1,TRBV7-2,TGTGCCAGCAGCTTAGGCGGACAGACCTACAATGAGCAGTTCTTC,CASSLGGQTYNEQFF
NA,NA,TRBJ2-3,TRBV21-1,TGTGCCAGCAGCCACCCTGGCGGGGGGGCCGAGGATACGCAGTATTTT,CASSHPGGGAEDTQYF
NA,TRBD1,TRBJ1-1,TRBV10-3,TGTGCCATCAGTGAGCGACAGGGGGCCGGTAAGGGTGAAGCTTTCTTT,CAISERQGAGKGEAFF
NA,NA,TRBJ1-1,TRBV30,TGTGCCTGGACCCCGCGAGGAGGCAACACTGAAGCTTTCTTT,CAWTPRGGNTEAFF
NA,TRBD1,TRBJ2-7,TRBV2,TGTGCCAGCAGGGGGGACAGGGGAGTCCCCTACGAGCAGTACTTC,CASRGDRGVPYEQYF
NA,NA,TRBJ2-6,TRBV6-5,TGTGCCAGCAGTTACGGCGGGGGGGCCAACGTCCTGACTTTC,CASSYGGGANVLTF
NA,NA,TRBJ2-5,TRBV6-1,TGTGCCAGCAGTGGCTACCCAGGGAGGAGAGGGGTCCAAGAGACCCAGTACTTC,CASSGYPGRRGVQETQYF
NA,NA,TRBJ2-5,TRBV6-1,TGTGCCAGCAGTGAACCCCCCGCAGGGTCGGAGACCCAGTACTTC,CASSEPPAGSETQYF
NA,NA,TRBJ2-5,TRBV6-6,TGTGCCAGCAGTTTTCCCCCTACGGAGACCCAGTACTTC,CASSFPPTETQYF
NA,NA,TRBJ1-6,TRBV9,TGTGCCAGCAGCCTACGGGACTCCTATAATTCACCCCTCCACTTT,CASSLRDSYNSPLHF
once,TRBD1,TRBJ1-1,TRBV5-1,TGCGCCAGCAGCGAACAGGGGGCGAGGATCACTGAAGCTTTCTTT,CASSEQGARITEAFF
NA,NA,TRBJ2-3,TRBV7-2,TGTGCCAGCAGCTTACTAGGCCCTACAGATACGCAGTATTTT,CASSLLGPTDTQYF
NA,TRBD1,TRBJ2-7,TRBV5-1,TGCGCCAGCAGCTTGAGTCAGGGGGTTTACGAGCAGTACTTC,CASSLSQGVYEQYF
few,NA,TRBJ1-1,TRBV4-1,TGCGCCAGCAGCCAAGTAGAGGGCCGTATGAACACTGAAGCTTTCTTT,CASSQVEGRMNTEAFF
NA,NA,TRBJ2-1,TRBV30,TGTGCCTGGAGTCCCGCCCGTATAGCCTACAATGAGCAGTTCTTC,CAWSPARIAYNEQFF
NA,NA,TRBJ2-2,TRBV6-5,TGTGCCAGCAGTTACGCCTCGGACCCGTACACCGGGGAGCTGTTTTTT,CASSYASDPYTGELFF
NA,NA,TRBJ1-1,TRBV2,TGTGCCAGCATTCGGGGAGGGAATGAAGCTTTCTTT,CASIRGGNEAFF
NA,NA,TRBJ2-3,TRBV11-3,TGTGCCAGCAGCCTAGCCGTTTCGGGCACAGATACGCAGTATTTT,CASSLAVSGTDTQYF
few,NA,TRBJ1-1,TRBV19,TGTGCCAGTAGTACACAGAGAAACACTGAAGCTTTCTTT,CASSTQRNTEAFF
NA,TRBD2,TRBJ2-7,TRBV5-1,TGCGCCAGCAGTTTTAGACTAGCGGGAAGCGAGCAGTACTTC,CASSFRLAGSEQYF
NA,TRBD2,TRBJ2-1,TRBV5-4,TGTGCCAGCAGGTGGCGGGAGAAAGGTGAGCAGTTCTTC,CASRWREKGEQFF
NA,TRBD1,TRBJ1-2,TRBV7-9,TGTGCCAGCAGCGAACAGGGGTTTGATGGCTACACCTTC,CASSEQGFDGYTF
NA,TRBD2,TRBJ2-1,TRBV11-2,TGTGCCAGCAGCTTAGCCCCAGCGGGGGGGACGGGGCAGTTCTTC,CASSLAPAGGTGQFF
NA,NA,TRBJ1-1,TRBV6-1,TGTGCCAGCAGTGAAGTTAGGGCAGGGGAAGCTTTCTTT,CASSEVRAGEAFF
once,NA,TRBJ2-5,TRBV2,TGTGCCAGCAGTGATTGGGGGACGGTACAAGAGACCCAGTACTTC,CASSDWGTVQETQYF
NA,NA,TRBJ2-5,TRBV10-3,TGTGCCATCAGGGCGGGGACTCTCTTCCAAGAGACCCAGTACTTC,CAIRAGTLFQETQYF
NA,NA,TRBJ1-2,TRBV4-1,TGCGCCAGCAGCCAAGATAGTACACCGGGCTATGGCTACACCTTC,CASSQDSTPGYGYTF
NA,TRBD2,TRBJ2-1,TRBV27,TGTGCCAGCAGTTTGCGGCTAGCGGGAGCCAATGAGCAGTTCTTC,CASSLRLAGANEQFF
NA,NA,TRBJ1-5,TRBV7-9,TGTGCCAGCAGCCTAGGGGCCTCCCGGAACCGAGGCAGCAATCAGCCCCAGCATTTT,CASSLGASRNRGSNQPQHF
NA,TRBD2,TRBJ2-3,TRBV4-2,TGTGCCAGCAGACTAGCGGGGGGGCCTAGAGTCCCAGATACGCAGTATTTT,CASRLAGGPRVPDTQYF
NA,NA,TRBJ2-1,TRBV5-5,TGTGCCAGCAGCTTGGATGGCAATACCTACAATGAGCAGTTCTTC,CASSLDGNTYNEQFF
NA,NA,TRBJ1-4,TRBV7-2,TGTGCCAGCAGCTTAGGCAGGTCTAATGAAAAACTGTTTTTT,CASSLGRSNEKLFF
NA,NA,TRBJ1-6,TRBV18,TGTGCCAGCTCACCACCGAGGGACCTGAATTCACCCCTCCACTTT,CASSPPRDLNSPLHF
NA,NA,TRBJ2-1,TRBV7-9,TGTGCCAGCAGCTTGAGAGGGCCCACCAATGAGCAGTTCTTC,CASSLRGPTNEQFF
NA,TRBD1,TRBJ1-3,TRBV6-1,TGTGCCAGCAGTGGACAGGGTCCGTCTGGAAACACCATATATTTT,CASSGQGPSGNTIYF
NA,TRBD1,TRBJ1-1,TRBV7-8,TGTGCCAGCAGCCTGACAGGGGTGAACACTGAAGCTTTCTTT,CASSLTGVNTEAFF
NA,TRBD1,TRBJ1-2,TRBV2,TGTGCCAGCAGTGCGACAGGGGGAAATGGCTACACCTTC,CASSATGGNGYTF
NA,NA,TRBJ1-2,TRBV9,TGTGCCAGCAGCACCTCGCAGGGCTTCTATGGCTACACCTTC,CASSTSQGFYGYTF
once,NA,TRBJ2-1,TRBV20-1,TGCAGTGCTGCCTTGAATGAGCAGTTCTTC,CSAALNEQFF
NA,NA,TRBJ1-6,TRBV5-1,TGCGCCAGCAGGGACCAGGTTCTTGTGGGTTCACCCCTCCACTTT,CASRDQVLVGSPLHF
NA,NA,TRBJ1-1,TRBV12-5,TGTGCTAGTGCTTTACAGGGGAACACTGAAGCTTTCTTT,CASALQGNTEAFF
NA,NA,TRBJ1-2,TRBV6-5,TGTGCCACGGTTGGAGGGGCGGGCAACGAGTATGGCTACACCTTC,CATVGGAGNEYGYTF
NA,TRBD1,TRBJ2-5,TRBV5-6,TGTGCCAGCAGGATGACAGGGGGCACCCAAGAGACCCAGTACTTC,CASRMTGGTQETQYF